This TCR beta chain appears in the sequencing data of a study of T cell responses to AZD1222 COVID-19 vaccine. In the study overall: Researchers grouped second doses given at about 4 or about 12 weeks into one pool.

Study observations and caveats: Epitopes outside B.1.351 and B.1.1.7 mutated regions reportedly drew nearly half of spike TCRs.

Here immunoSEQ multiplex PCR was the method, and the copy in TCRdb shows in-frame clones only, minus some. The sample lists about 110,000 clones; about 86% were seen once. The ends were cut back, 6 bases at V and 7 bases at J, with 9 bases in the middle. The length of the CDR3 is 11 residues. This clone was picked up a small number of times. As yet, its antigen is unknown. The chain has TRBV12-3 or TRBV12-4 and TRBJ1-1; TRBD1 might be the D (5 bases). The receptor was derived from an adult in good health. The sequencing here drew on peripheral blood, taken on day 0 of AZD1222 vaccination. The CDR3 sequence: CASRRGGEAFF. DNA for the CDR3: TGTGCCAGCAGGCGGGGGGGTGAAGCTTTCTTT.